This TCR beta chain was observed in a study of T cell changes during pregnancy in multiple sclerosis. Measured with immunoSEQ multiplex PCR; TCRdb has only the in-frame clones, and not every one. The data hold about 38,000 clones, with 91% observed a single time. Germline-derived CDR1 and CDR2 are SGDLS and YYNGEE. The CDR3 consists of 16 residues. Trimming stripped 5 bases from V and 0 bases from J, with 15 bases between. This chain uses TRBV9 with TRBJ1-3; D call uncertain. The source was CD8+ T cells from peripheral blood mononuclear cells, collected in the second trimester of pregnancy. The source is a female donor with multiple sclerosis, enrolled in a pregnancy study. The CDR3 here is CASSASEVTSGNTIYF. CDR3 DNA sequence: TGTGCCAGCAGTGCCTCCGAGGTAACCTCTGGAAACACCATATATTTT.